The clone carrying this T cell receptor beta chain came up many times. Its specificity is not known. As for time point: newly diagnosed GD, antithyroid drugs for less than 3 months. PBMC-extracted RNA yielded the TCR library. This specimen belongs to a study of regulatory T cells in long-lasting Graves disease. Sequencing libraries for TCR beta were prepared with iRepertoire HTBI primers and Arm-PCR of CDR3 regions. TCRdb re-analysed the multiplex PCR reads in MiXCR, keeping a single row per CDR3 protein. The top ten clones hold approximately 20% of a sample with 620,000 or so distinct CDR3 sequences, roughly 15% of them seen once. V was clipped by 7 bases and J by 9 bases, with 22 bases between them. The CDR3 covers 14 residues. Germline V gene sequence: CDR1 MNHNS, CDR2 SASEGT. Whole-study results and caveats: Persistent disease favored TRBV28, TRBJ1-2 and TRBJ2-5. It is possible that accuracy was reduced by the small size of the sample.

This sample was shared with a second study, whose subject was T cells in Graves' hyperthyroidism and ophthalmopathy. That publication notes: In the first-round RT-PCR of the TCR CDR3, the HTBI primer set was used.

This TCR came from a woman between 25 and 40 years old with Graves disease. The sample in question was peripheral blood mononuclear cells (PBMCs), obtained at new diagnosis, from a patient treated with antithyroid drugs. This sequence joins TRBV6-1 and TRBJ2-7, with a possible D match to TRBD2 (6 bases). The CDR3 reads CASTRRDSLLGQYF. The CDR3, as DNA: TGTGCCAGCACGAGGAGGGACTCCCTATTGGGGCAGTACTTC.